This is a list of T cell receptor beta chains from one sample in a study of blood T cell repertoires in COVID-19. Measured with immunoSEQ multiplex PCR; TCRdb has only the in-frame clones, and not every one. There are about 270,000 clones in the sample; roughly nine tenths occur only once, and about 8.6% lies in the top ten. Source material: peripheral blood. The receptor source for this set is a man aged 35-49 years with active or convalescent COVID-19. CDR3s include the opening cysteine and the closing phenylalanine or tryptophan. The D gene is left open where the match is weak. Expanded clones are given a class, and other clones once, few, many or no size at all.

>.|TRBV5-1|.|TRBJ2-5
CASSLAVGGQETQYF
TGCGCCAGCAGCTTGGCGGTCGGAGGCCAAGAGACCCAGTACTTC
>.|TRBV27|.|TRBJ2-7
CASRAGTASYEQYF
TGTGCCAGCAGGGCGGGGACCGCCTCCTACGAGCAGTACTTC
>.|TRBV5-6|.|TRBJ2-7
CASSQDSYEQYF
TGTGCCAGCAGCCAGGACAGCTACGAGCAGTACTTC
>TRBD1|TRBV19|.|TRBJ1-6
CASRPTGGESSPLHF
TGTGCCAGTAGACCGACAGGGGGCGAATCTTCACCCCTCCACTTT
>TRBD1|TRBV19|.|TRBJ1-1
CASSTRPRTGNTEAFF
TGTGCCAGTAGTACGCGGCCACGGACAGGGAACACTGAAGCTTTCTTT
>.|TRBV5-1|.|TRBJ1-2
CASSVGQFLANYGYTF
TGCGCCAGCAGTGTAGGTCAGTTCCTAGCTAACTATGGCTACACCTTC
>TRBD1|TRBV7-9|few|TRBJ1-4
CASSLTGVEKLFF
TGTGCCAGCAGTTTAACAGGGGTGGAAAAACTGTTTTTT
>.|TRBV30|.|TRBJ2-7
CAWSPGTAGHEQYF
TGTGCCTGGAGTCCCGGGACCGCGGGACACGAGCAGTACTTC
>TRBD1|TRBV30|.|TRBJ2-3
CAWSVRQGAKDTQYF
TGTGCCTGGAGTGTAAGGCAGGGGGCGAAAGATACGCAGTATTTT
>.|TRBV18|.|TRBJ1-4
CASSPQVASNPYATNEKLFF
TGTGCCAGCTCACCACAGGTAGCCTCCAACCCCTATGCAACTAATGAAAAACTGTTTTTT
>.|TRBV18|.|TRBJ2-1
CASSPRGSSYNEQFF
TGTGCCAGCTCACCAAGAGGGAGCTCCTACAATGAGCAGTTCTTC
>TRBD2|TRBV10-3|.|TRBJ2-3
CAISDSDLAGESTDTQYF
TGTGCCATCAGTGATTCCGATCTAGCGGGTGAGAGCACAGATACGCAGTATTTT
>.|TRBV7-6|.|TRBJ1-1
CASSLEAGVPPTNTEAFF
TGTGCCAGCAGCCTGGAGGCAGGGGTCCCCCCAACGAACACTGAAGCTTTCTTT
>.|TRBV12-2|.|TRBJ2-1
CASRLARAPHFPSYNEQFF
TGTGCAAGTCGCTTAGCGCGGGCGCCCCATTTCCCCTCCTACAATGAGCAGTTCTTC
>.|TRBV18|.|TRBJ1-1
CASSPPPPLLGTEAFF
TGTGCCAGCTCACCACCCCCCCCTCTTCTCGGGACTGAAGCTTTCTTT
>.|TRBV5-4|.|TRBJ2-2
CASSGEQNTGELFF
TGTGCCAGCAGCGGGGAGCAAAACACCGGGGAGCTGTTTTTT
>TRBD2|TRBV15|.|TRBJ2-3
CATSRTLSGGSDTQYF
TGTGCCACCAGCAGAACACTTAGCGGGGGTTCAGATACGCAGTATTTT
>.|TRBV11-2|.|TRBJ2-2
CASSFARTGELFF
TGTGCCAGCAGCTTCGCTAGGACCGGGGAGCTGTTTTTT
>.|TRBV19|.|TRBJ2-3
CASSVGTSTDTQYF
TGTGCCAGCTCAGTTGGGACTAGCACAGATACGCAGTATTTT
>.|TRBV24-1|few|TRBJ2-2
CATSDHRERELFF
TGTGCCACCAGTGATCACAGGGAAAGGGAGCTGTTTTTT
>TRBD1|TRBV11-3|.|TRBJ1-1
CASSVQGENTEAFF
TGTGCCAGCAGCGTCCAGGGGGAGAACACTGAAGCTTTCTTT
>TRBD1|TRBV24-1|.|TRBJ2-2
CATSDPGTGDTGELFF
TGTGCCACCAGTGATCCCGGGACAGGCGACACCGGGGAGCTGTTTTTT
>TRBD2|TRBV5-4|.|TRBJ2-1
CASSPSGRRSYNEQFF
TGTGCCAGCAGCCCAAGCGGGAGGCGCTCCTACAATGAGCAGTTCTTC
>.|TRBV12-3/TRBV12-4|once|TRBJ1-1
CASRRGGEGEAFF
TGTGCCAGCAGGCGAGGGGGAGAGGGTGAAGCTTTCTTT
>TRBD1|TRBV27|.|TRBJ2-2
CASRPPGTGDTGELFF
TGTGCCAGCAGGCCCCCGGGGACAGGCGACACCGGGGAGCTGTTTTTT
>.|TRBV29-1|.|TRBJ1-3
CSVRDSGNTIYF
TGCAGCGTTCGGGACTCTGGAAACACCATATATTTT
>TRBD1|TRBV5-1|.|TRBJ2-5
CASRVSPGGQETQYF
TGCGCCAGCAGAGTCTCCCCAGGGGGACAAGAGACCCAGTACTTC
>.|TRBV12-3/TRBV12-4|.|TRBJ2-1
CASSLQAYNEQFF
TGTGCCAGCAGTTTACAGGCGTACAATGAGCAGTTCTTC
>.|TRBV7-2|.|TRBJ1-3
CASSLDGGSLPGNTIYF
TGTGCCAGCAGCTTAGATGGGGGGTCTCTCCCTGGAAACACCATATATTTT
>TRBD2|TRBV19|.|TRBJ2-3
CASSSLAGVTDTQYF
TGTGCCAGTAGTAGCCTAGCGGGGGTGACAGATACGCAGTATTTT
>TRBD1|TRBV7-6|.|TRBJ2-1
CASSLRTGEAHEQFF
TGTGCCAGCAGCTTAAGGACAGGGGAGGCCCATGAGCAGTTCTTC
>TRBD1|TRBV6-6|.|TRBJ2-7
CASSYRQGAREQYF
TGTGCCAGCAGTTACAGGCAGGGGGCGCGTGAGCAGTACTTC
>TRBD1|TRBV4-2|once|TRBJ1-4
CASSQAPQGAVNSNEKLFF
TGTGCCAGCAGCCAAGCGCCGCAGGGGGCTGTAAATAGTAATGAAAAACTGTTTTTT
>.|TRBV15|.|TRBJ2-1
CATSRDPQGSYNEQFF
TGTGCCACCAGCAGAGATCCGCAGGGTTCCTACAATGAGCAGTTCTTC
>TRBD1|TRBV28|.|TRBJ1-4
CASSRDRAQGANEKLFF
TGTGCCAGCAGTCGAGACAGGGCCCAGGGGGCTAATGAAAAACTGTTTTTT
>.|TRBV19|.|TRBJ2-1
CASSISRGVNEQFF
TGTGCCAGTAGTATCAGCAGGGGGGTCAATGAGCAGTTCTTC
>TRBD2|TRBV28|.|TRBJ2-1
CASTPAGGSYNEQFF
TGTGCCAGCACCCCAGCGGGAGGGTCCTACAATGAGCAGTTCTTC
>.|TRBV7-6|once|TRBJ1-5
CASSLATGPEGGPQHF
TGTGCCAGCAGCTTAGCCACAGGGCCGGAAGGCGGTCCCCAGCATTTT
>TRBD1|TRBV27|.|TRBJ1-1
CASRKVRDRATEAFF
TGTGCCAGCAGAAAGGTCCGGGACAGGGCCACTGAAGCTTTCTTT
>.|TRBV5-8|.|TRBJ2-5
CASSLALGGSWETQYF
TGTGCCAGCAGCTTGGCCCTCGGAGGGAGTTGGGAGACCCAGTACTTC
>.|TRBV7-6|.|TRBJ2-3
CASSLGAGSNTDTQYF
TGTGCCAGCAGCTTAGGGGCGGGGAGTAACACAGATACGCAGTATTTT
>TRBD1|TRBV19|.|TRBJ1-5
CASSNSGTGRQPQHF
TGTGCCAGTAGTAACTCCGGGACAGGGAGACAGCCCCAGCATTTT
>.|TRBV11-3|.|TRBJ2-2
CASSLETAGELFF
TGTGCCAGCAGCTTAGAGACAGCCGGGGAGCTGTTTTTT
>TRBD1|TRBV19|once|TRBJ2-2
CASTRRQGDTGELFF
TGTGCCAGTACCCGGCGGCAGGGGGACACCGGGGAGCTGTTTTTT
>.|TRBV27|.|TRBJ2-6
CASSSGALSGANVLTF
TGTGCCAGCAGTTCAGGGGCGCTTTCTGGGGCCAACGTCCTGACTTTC
>.|TRBV4-1|.|TRBJ2-7
CASSQDGREQYF
TGCGCCAGCAGCCAAGATGGGCGTGAGCAGTACTTC
>.|TRBV7-2|once|TRBJ2-2
CASSFDTPNTGELFF
TGTGCCAGCAGCTTCGACACACCGAACACCGGGGAGCTGTTTTTT
>.|TRBV7-9|.|TRBJ1-1
CASSLYYSPATDAEAFF
TGTGCCAGCAGCTTATATTATTCGCCGGCGACTGACGCTGAAGCTTTCTTT
>TRBD1|TRBV7-2|.|TRBJ1-5
CASSPQGAQPQHF
TGTGCCAGCAGTCCACAGGGGGCACAGCCCCAGCATTTT